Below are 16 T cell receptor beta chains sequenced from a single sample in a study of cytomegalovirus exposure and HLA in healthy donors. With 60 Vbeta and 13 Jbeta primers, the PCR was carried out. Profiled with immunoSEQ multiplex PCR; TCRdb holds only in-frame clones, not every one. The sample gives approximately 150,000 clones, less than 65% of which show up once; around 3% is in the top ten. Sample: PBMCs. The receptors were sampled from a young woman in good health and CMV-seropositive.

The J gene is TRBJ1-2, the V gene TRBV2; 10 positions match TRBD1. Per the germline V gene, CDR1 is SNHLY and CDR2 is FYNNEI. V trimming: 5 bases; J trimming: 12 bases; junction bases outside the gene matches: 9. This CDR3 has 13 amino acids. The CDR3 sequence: CASSLTGGAPNTF. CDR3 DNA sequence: TGTGCCAGCAGTTTGACAGGGGGCGCCCCAAACACCTTC.

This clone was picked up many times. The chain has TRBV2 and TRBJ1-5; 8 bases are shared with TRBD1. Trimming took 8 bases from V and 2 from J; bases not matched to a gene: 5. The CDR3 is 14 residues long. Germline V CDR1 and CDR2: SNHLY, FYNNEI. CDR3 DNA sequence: TGTGCCAGCGGTGGGACAGGAGGCAATCAGCCCCAGCATTTT. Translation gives CASGGTGGNQPQHF. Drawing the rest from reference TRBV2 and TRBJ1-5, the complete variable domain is EPEVTQTPSHQVTQMGQEVILRCVPISNHLYFYWYRQILGQKVEFLVSFYNNEISEKSEIFDDQFSVERPDGSNFTLKIRSTKLEDSAMYFCASGGTGGNQPQHFGDGTRLSIL.

The CDR3 protein is CASSTSGTEINQPQHF. CDR3 bases: TGTGCCAGTAGTACTTCCGGGACAGAAATAAATCAGCCCCAGCATTTT. The chain recombines TRBV19 with TRBJ1-5, with 7 bases identical to TRBD1. Germline V CDR1 and CDR2: LNHDA, SQIVND (reference sequence). Unmatched junction bases numbered 10, after V lost 4 bases and J lost 4 bases. The CDR3 is made up of 16 amino acids.

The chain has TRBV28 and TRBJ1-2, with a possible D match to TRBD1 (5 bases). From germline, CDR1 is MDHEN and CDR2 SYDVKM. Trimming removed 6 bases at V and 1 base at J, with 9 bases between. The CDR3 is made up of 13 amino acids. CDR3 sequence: CASSRRDNYGYTF. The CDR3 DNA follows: TGTGCCAGCAGCCGCAGGGATAACTATGGCTACACCTTC.

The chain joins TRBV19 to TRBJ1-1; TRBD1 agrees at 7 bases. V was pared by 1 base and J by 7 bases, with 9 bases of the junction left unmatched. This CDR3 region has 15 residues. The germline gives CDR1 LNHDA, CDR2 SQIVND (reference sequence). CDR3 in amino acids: CASSIGQGPIIEAFF. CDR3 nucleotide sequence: TGTGCCAGTAGTATAGGACAGGGCCCGATCATTGAAGCTTTCTTT.

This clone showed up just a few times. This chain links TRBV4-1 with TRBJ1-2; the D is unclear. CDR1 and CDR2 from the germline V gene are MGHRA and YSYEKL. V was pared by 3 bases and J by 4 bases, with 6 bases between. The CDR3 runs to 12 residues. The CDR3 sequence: CASSHFSYGYTF. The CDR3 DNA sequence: TGCGCCAGCAGCCACTTCAGCTATGGCTACACCTTC.

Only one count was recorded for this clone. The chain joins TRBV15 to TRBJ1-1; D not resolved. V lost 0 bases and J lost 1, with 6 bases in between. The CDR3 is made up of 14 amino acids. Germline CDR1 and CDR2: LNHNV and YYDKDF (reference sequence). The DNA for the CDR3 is TGTGCCACCAGCAGAGAGCAGGAGAACACTGAAGCTTTCTTT. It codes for CATSREQENTEAFF.

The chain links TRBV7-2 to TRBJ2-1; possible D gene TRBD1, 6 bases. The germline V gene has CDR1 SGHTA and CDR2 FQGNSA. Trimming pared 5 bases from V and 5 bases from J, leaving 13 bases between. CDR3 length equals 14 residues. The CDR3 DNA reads TGTGCCAGCAGCACCGGACAGTTAAACAATGAGCAGTTCTTC. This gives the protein CASSTGQLNNEQFF. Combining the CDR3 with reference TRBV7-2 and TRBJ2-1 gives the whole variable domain GAGVSQSPSNKVTEKGKDVELRCDPISGHTALYWYRQSLGQGLEFLIYFQGNSAPDKSGLPSDRFSAERTGGSVSTLTIQRTQQEDSAVYLCASSTGQLNNEQFFGPGTRLTVL.

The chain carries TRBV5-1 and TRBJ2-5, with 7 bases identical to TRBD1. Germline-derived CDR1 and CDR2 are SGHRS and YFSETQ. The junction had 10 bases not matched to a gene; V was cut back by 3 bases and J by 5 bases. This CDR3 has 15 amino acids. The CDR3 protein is CASSSTGTEEETQYF. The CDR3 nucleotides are TGCGCCAGCAGCTCGACCGGGACAGAAGAGGAGACCCAGTACTTC.

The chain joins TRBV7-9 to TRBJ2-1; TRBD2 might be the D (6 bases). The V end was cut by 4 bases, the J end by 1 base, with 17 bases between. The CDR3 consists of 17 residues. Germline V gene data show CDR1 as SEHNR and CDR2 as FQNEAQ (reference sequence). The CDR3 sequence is CASSSNPSGQSYNEQFF. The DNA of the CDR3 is TGTGCCAGCAGCTCTAATCCCAGCGGGCAATCCTACAATGAGCAGTTCTTC. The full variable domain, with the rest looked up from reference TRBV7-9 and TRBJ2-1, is DTGVSQNPRHKITKRGQNVTFRCDPISEHNRLYWYRQTLGQGPEFLTYFQNEAQLEKSRLLSDRFSAERPKGSFSTLEIQRTEQGDSAMYLCASSSNPSGQSYNEQFFGPGTRLTVL.

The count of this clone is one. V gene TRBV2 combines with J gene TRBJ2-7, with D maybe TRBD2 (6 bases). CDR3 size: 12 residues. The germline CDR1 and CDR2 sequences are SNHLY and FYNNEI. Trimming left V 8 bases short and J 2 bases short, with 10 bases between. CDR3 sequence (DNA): TGTGCCAGCGAGGACTATACCTACGAGCAGTACTTC. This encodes CASEDYTYEQYF. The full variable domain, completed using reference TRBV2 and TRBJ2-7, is EPEVTQTPSHQVTQMGQEVILRCVPISNHLYFYWYRQILGQKVEFLVSFYNNEISEKSEIFDDQFSVERPDGSNFTLKIRSTKLEDSAMYFCASEDYTYEQYFGPGTRLTVT.

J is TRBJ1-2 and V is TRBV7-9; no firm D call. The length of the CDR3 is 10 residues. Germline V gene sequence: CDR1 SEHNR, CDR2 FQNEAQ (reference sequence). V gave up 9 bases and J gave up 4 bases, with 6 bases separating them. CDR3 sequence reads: CASWSYGYTF. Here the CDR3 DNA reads TGTGCCAGTTGGAGCTATGGCTACACCTTC.

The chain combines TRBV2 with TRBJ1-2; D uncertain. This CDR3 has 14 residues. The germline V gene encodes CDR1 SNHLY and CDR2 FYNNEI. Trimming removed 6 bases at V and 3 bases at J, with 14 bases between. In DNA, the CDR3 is TGTGCCAGCAGAAGAGGGAGTAGTGACTATGGCTACACCTTC. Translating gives CASRRGSSDYGYTF. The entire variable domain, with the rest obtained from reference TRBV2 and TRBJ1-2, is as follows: EPEVTQTPSHQVTQMGQEVILRCVPISNHLYFYWYRQILGQKVEFLVSFYNNEISEKSEIFDDQFSVERPDGSNFTLKIRSTKLEDSAMYFCASRRGSSDYGYTFGSGTRLTVV.

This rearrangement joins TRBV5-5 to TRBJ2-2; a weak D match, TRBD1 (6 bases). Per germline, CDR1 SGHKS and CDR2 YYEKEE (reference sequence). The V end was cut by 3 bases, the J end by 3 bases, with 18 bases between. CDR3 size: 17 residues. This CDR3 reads CASSSPRQGPYTGELFF. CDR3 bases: TGTGCCAGCAGCTCCCCCCGGCAGGGGCCCTACACCGGGGAGCTGTTTTTT.

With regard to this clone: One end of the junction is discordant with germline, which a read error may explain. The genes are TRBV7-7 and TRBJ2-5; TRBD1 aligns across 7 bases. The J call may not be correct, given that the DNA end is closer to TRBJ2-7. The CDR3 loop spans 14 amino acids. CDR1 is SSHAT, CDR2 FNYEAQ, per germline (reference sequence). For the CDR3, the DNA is TGTGCTAGCAGCACCGGGACAGCCCCCTACGAGCAGTACTTC. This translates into CASSTGTAPYEQYF.

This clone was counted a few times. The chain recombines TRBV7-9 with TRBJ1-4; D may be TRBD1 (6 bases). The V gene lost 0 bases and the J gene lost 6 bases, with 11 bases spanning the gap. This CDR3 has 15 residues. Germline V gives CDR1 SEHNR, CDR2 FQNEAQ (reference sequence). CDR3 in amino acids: CASSLAGTMDEKLFF. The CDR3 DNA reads TGTGCCAGCAGCTTAGCGGGGACAATGGATGAAAAACTGTTTTTT. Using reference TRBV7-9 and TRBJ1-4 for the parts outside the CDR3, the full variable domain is DTGVSQNPRHKITKRGQNVTFRCDPISEHNRLYWYRQTLGQGPEFLTYFQNEAQLEKSRLLSDRFSAERPKGSFSTLEIQRTEQGDSAMYLCASSLAGTMDEKLFFGSGTQLSVL.